This T cell receptor beta chain was captured by sequencing in a study of CD8+ T cells in alopecia areata. cDNA prepared by RNA extraction and subsequent reverse transcription served as the template for sequencing. TCRdb's table, derived via immunoSEQ multiplex PCR, lists solely in-frame clones and lacks some. The table lists around 200,000 clones, approximately 55% of them singletons. The treatment is: oral pan-JAK inhibitor, 5-10 mg twice daily. Investigators sorted PBMCs to obtain both CD4+ and CD8+ T cells. Germline V gives CDR1 SGDLS, CDR2 YYNGEE. V lost 0 bases to trimming and J lost 2 bases, with 7 bases between them. The CDR3 length is 14 residues.

The sample consisted of CD8+ T cells sorted from blood, taken at week 24, from a patient treated with tofacitinib. The genes are TRBV9 and TRBJ2-3; TRBD1 or TRBD2 may be the D gene (6 bases each). The sequence derives from a human donor with alopecia areata. For the CDR3, the DNA is TGTGCCAGCAGCGTAGCGGGGGCCACAGATACGCAGTATTTT. Translated: CASSVAGATDTQYF.